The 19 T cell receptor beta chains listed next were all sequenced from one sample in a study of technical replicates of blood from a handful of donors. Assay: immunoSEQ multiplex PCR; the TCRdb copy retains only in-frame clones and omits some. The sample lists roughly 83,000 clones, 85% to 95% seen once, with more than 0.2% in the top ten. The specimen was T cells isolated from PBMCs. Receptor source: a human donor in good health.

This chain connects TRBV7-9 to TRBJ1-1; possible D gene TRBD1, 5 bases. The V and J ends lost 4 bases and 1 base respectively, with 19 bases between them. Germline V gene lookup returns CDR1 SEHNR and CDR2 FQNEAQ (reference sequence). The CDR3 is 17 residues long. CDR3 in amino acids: CASSSLGALGGNTEAFF. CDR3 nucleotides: TGTGCCAGCAGCTCTCTTGGGGCCCTGGGAGGGAACACTGAAGCTTTCTTT. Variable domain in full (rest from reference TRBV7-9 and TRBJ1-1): DTGVSQNPRHKITKRGQNVTFRCDPISEHNRLYWYRQTLGQGPEFLTYFQNEAQLEKSRLLSDRFSAERPKGSFSTLEIQRTEQGDSAMYLCASSSLGALGGNTEAFFGQGTRLTVV.

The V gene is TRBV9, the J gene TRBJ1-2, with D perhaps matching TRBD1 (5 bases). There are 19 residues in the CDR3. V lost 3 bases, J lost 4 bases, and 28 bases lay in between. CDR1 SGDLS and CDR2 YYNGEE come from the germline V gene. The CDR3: CASSAGGGDPRLQFYGYTF. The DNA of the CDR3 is TGTGCCAGCAGCGCCGGAGGAGGGGACCCGAGGCTCCAATTCTATGGCTACACCTTC.

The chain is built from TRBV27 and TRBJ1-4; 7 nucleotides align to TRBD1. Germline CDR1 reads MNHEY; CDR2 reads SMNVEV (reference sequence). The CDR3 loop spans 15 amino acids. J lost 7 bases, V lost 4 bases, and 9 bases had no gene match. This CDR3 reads CASSSAGTAAEKLFF. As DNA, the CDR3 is TGTGCCAGCAGTTCCGCCGGGACAGCGGCTGAAAAACTGTTTTTT. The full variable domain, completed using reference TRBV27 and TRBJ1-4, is EAQVTQNPRYLITVTGKKLTVTCSQNMNHEYMSWYRQDPGLGLRQIYYSMNVEVTDKGDVPEGYKVSRKEKRNFPLILESPSPNQTSLYFCASSSAGTAAEKLFFGSGTQLSVL.

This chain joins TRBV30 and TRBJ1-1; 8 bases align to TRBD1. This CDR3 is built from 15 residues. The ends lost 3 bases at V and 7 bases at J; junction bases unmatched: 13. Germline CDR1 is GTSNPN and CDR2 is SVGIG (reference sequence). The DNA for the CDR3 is TGTGCCTGGAGATACAGGGGGACCGGAGTAGGTGAAGCTTTCTTT. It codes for CAWRYRGTGVGEAFF. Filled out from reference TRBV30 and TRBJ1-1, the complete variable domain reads SQTIHQWPATLVQPVGSPLSLECTVEGTSNPNLYWYRQAAGRGLQLLFYSVGIGQISSEVPQNLSASRPQDRQFILSSKKLLLSDSGFYLCAWRYRGTGVGEAFFGQGTRLTVV.

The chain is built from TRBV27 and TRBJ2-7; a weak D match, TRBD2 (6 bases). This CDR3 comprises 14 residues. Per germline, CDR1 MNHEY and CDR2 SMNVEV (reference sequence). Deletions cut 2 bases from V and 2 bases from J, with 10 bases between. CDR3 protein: CASSLARLAYEQYF. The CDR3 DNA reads TGTGCCAGCAGTTTAGCGAGACTAGCCTACGAGCAGTACTTC.

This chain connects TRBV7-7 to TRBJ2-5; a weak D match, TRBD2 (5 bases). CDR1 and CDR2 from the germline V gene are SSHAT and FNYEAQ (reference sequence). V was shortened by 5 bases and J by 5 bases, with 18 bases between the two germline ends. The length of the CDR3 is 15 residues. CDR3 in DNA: TGTGCCAGCAGCCAGACCCCTGGACTCGGGGAGACCCAGTACTTC. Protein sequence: CASSQTPGLGETQYF.

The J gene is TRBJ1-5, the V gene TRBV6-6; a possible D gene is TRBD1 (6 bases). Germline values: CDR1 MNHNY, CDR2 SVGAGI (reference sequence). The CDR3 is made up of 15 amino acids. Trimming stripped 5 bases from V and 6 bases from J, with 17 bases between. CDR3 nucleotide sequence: TGTGCCAGCAGTCCGAGGGGGGGGCCTAGTCAGCCCCAGCATTTT. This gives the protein CASSPRGGPSQPQHF.

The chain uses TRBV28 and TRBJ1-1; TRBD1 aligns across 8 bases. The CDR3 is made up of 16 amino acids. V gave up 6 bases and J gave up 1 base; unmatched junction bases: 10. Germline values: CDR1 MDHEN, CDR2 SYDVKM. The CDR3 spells CASSPFPGTGNTEAFF. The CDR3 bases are TGTGCCAGCAGCCCCTTCCCCGGGACAGGGAACACTGAAGCTTTCTTT.

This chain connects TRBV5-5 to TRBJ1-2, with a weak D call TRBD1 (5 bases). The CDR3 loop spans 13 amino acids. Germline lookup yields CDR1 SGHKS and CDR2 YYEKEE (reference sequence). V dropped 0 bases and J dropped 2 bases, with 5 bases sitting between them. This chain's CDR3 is CASSLGQNYGYTF. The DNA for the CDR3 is TGTGCCAGCAGCTTGGGACAGAACTATGGCTACACCTTC.

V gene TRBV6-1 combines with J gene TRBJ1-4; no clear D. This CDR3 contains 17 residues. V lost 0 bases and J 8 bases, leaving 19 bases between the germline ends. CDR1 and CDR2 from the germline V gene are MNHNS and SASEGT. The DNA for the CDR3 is TGTGCCAGCAGTGAAGCCAGGCCACAGAAAATTACCGAAAAACTGTTTTTT. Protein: CASSEARPQKITEKLFF.

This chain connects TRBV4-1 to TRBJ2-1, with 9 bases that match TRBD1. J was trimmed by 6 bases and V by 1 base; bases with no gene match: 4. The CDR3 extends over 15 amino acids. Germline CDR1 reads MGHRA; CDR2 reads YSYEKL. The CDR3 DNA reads TGCGCCAGCAGCCAAGCGGGACAGGGCGTCAATGAGCAGTTCTTC. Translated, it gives CASSQAGQGVNEQFF.

The CDR3 sequence: CASSLARTGNALSHEKLFF. CDR3 nucleotides: TGCGCCAGCAGCTTGGCTCGGACAGGGAACGCCCTATCGCATGAAAAACTGTTTTTT. The chain links TRBV5-1 to TRBJ1-4; 8 bases fit TRBD1. Germline V lookup: CDR1 SGHRS, CDR2 YFSETQ. J lost 6 bases, V lost 0 bases, and 16 bases had no gene match. CDR3 length: 19 residues.

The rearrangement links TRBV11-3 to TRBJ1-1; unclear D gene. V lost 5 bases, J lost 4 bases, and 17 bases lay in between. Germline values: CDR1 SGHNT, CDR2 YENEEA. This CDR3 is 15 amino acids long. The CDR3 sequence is CASSPRGLSGTEAFF. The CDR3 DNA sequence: TGTGCCAGCAGCCCGCGTGGTCTCTCGGGCACTGAAGCTTTCTTT.

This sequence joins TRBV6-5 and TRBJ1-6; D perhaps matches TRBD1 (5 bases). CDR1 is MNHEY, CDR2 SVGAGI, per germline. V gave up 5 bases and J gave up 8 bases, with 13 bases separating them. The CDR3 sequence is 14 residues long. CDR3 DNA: TGTGCCAGCAGTCCCCGGGGACTCTATTCACCCCTCCACTTT. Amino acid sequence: CASSPRGLYSPLHF.

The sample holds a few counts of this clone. The CDR3, as DNA: TGTGCCAGTAGTATGCGGGGTTTGACTGAAGCTTTCTTT. It yields the protein CASSMRGLTEAFF. This rearrangement joins TRBV19 to TRBJ1-1; D not resolved. The V gene's germline CDR1 is LNHDA and CDR2 SQIVND (reference sequence). The CDR3 has 13 amino acids. V dropped 3 bases and J dropped 5 bases, with 10 bases sitting between them.

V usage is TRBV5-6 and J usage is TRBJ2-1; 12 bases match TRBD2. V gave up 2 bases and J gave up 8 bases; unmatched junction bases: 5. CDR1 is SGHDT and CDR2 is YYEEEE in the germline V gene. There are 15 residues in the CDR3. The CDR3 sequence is CASSLRLAGADEQFF. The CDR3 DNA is TGTGCCAGCAGCTTACGACTAGCGGGAGCAGATGAGCAGTTCTTC.

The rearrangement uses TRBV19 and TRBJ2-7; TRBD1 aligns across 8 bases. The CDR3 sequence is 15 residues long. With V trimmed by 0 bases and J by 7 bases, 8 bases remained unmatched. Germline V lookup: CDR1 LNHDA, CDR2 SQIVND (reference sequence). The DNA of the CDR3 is TGTGCCAGTAGTATAGAACCTCAGGGGGCCGGGGAGCAGTACTTC. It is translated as CASSIEPQGAGEQYF.

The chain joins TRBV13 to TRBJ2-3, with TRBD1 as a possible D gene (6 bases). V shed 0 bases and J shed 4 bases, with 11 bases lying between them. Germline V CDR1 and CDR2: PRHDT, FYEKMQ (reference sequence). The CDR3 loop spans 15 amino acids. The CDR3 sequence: CASSLGQGMADTQYF. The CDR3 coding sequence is TGTGCCAGCAGCTTAGGACAGGGTATGGCAGATACGCAGTATTTT.

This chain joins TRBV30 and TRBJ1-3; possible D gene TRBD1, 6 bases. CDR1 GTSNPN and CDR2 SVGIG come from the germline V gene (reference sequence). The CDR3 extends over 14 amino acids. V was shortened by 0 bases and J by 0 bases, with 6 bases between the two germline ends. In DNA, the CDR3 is TGTGCCTGGAGTGTAGGGGGCTCTGGAAACACCATATATTTT. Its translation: CAWSVGGSGNTIYF.